This TCR beta chain is drawn from a study of CD8 T cell repertoires and HIV-1 epitope variants. Across the whole study: T cells were stimulated with Twenty-five Gag and Nef peptides separately. Tested: three Gag epitope families, Nef HW9 and YT9.

V lost 1 base, J lost 8 bases, and 9 bases lay in between. This CDR3 has 13 amino acids. Germline values: CDR1 MGHRA, CDR2 YSYEKL. The study's findings and limits: About 5 clonotypes recognized Nef KF9, one HW9, none TAALDMSHF.

Assay: immunoSEQ multiplex PCR; the TCRdb copy retains only in-frame clones and omits some. The repertoire consists of about 5,000 clones, with approximately 70% occurring once and the leading ten covering around 43%. A note on this clone: Its antigen is not identified.

The chain has TRBV4-1 and TRBJ2-4; D unresolved. The TCR was taken from a male donor with HIV. The sequencing sample was made of cultured CD8+ T cells derived from PBMCs. In nucleotides, the CDR3 is TGCGCCAGCAGCCAAGGGGTGTCGGACATTCAGTACTTC. Protein: CASSQGVSDIQYF.